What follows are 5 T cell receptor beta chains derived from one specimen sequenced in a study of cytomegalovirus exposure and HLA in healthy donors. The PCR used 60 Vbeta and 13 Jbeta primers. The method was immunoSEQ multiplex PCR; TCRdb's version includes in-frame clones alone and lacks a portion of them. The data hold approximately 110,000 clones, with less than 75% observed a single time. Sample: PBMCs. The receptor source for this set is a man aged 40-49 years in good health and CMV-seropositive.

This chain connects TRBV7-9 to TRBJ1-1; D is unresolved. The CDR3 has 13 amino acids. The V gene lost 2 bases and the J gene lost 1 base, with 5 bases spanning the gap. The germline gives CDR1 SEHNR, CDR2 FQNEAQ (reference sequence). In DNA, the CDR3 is TGTGCCAGCAGCTTAACGGGGAACACTGAAGCTTTCTTT. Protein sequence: CASSLTGNTEAFF.

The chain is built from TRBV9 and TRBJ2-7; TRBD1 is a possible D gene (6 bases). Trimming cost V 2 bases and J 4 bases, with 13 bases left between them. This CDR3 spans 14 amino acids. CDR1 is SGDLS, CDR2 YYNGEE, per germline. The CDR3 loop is CASSVSGTPYEQYF. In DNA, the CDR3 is TGTGCCAGCAGCGTCAGTGGGACACCGTACGAGCAGTACTTC.

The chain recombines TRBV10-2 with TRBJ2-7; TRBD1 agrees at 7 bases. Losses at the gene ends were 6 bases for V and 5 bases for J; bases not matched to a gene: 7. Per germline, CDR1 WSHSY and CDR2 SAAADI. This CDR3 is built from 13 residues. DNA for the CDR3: TGCGCCAGCAGCACCGACAGGGCCAACGAGCAGTACGTC. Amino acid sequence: CASSTDRANEQYV.

This chain's CDR3 is CASRMTRGGINTGELFF. As DNA, the CDR3 is TGTGCCAGCAGAATGACCCGCGGCGGGATTAACACCGGGGAGCTGTTTTTT. The J gene is TRBJ2-2, the V gene TRBV28; D is possibly TRBD2 (6 bases). The V gene's germline CDR1 is MDHEN and CDR2 SYDVKM. The CDR3 has 17 residues. V was clipped by 6 bases and J by 2 bases, with 19 bases between them.

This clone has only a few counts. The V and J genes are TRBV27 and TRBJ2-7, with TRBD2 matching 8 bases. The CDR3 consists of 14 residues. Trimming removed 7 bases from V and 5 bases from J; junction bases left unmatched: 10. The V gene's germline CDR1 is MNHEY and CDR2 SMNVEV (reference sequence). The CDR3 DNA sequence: TGTGCCAGCACCGTAGCGGGAAGCCAGGACGAGCAGTACTTC. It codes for CASTVAGSQDEQYF.